The source of this T cell receptor beta chain is a study of blood T cell repertoires in COVID-19. In the study overall: From the United States, Italy and Spain came samples of acute and convalescent COVID-19.

In the original workflow: Nucleated cell number was recorded as an estimate derived from reference gene primer amplification. Profiling relied on immunoSEQ multiplex PCR, and the TCRdb table lists in-frame clones only, not all of them. That table furnishes V, J and clone size, whereas the DNA furnished D and trimming. This table holds 250,000 to 350,000 clones, around nine tenths found once. While infection was still active, Seattle patients were enrolled and then followed longitudinally. This CDR3 comprises 13 residues. From germline, CDR1 is MNHEY and CDR2 SVGAGI. V was trimmed by 5 bases and J by 1 base, leaving 8 bases between them.

The clonotype comes from a woman aged 25 to 45 with COVID-19, enrolled during active disease. V usage is TRBV6-5 and J usage is TRBJ1-2; no definite D call. Specimen: peripheral blood. The CDR3 loop is CASSIRGNYGYTF. DNA of the CDR3: TGTGCCAGCAGTATACGGGGTAACTATGGCTACACCTTC.